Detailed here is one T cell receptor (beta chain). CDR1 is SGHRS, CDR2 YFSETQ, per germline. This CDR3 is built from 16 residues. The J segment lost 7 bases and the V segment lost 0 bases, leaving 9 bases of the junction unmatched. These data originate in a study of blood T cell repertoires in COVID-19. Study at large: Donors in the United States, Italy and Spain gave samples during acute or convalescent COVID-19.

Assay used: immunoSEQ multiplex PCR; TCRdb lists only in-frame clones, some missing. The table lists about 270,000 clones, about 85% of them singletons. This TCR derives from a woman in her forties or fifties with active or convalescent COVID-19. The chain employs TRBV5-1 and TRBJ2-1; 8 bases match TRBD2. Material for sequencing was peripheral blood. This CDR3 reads CASSLAPGRAMNEQFF. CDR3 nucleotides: TGCGCCAGCAGCTTGGCCCCCGGGAGGGCAATGAATGAGCAGTTCTTC.